The 20 T cell receptor beta chains below were found in one sample sequenced in a study of identical twins. TCRdb called the 5' RACE reads again in MiXCR, with one record for every CDR3 protein. Counted here are nearly 650,000 distinct CDR3 sequences, 7% to 7.5% occurring once; the ten biggest clones make up roughly 1.5%. These data were also filed under a second study, of yellow fever vaccine responses in identical twins.

Sequenced sample: PBMCs. These TCRs come from a woman younger than 35 in good health.

This clonotype was recorded once. The V gene is TRBV5-6, the J gene TRBJ2-7, with D maybe TRBD1 (7 bases). CDR1 and CDR2 (germline): SGHDT, YYEEEE. The CDR3 totals 16 residues. V was pared by 4 bases and J by 2 bases, with 19 bases between. The CDR3 loop is CASSPDRTILPYEQYF. The CDR3 nucleotides read TGTGCCAGCAGCCCGGACAGGACTATTCTTCCCTACGAGCAGTACTTC.

This clonotype was found many times. The gene calls are TRBV7-2 and TRBJ2-1; 7 positions match TRBD1. V shed 5 bases and J 2 bases; nucleotides not matched to a gene: 9. CDR3 length: 16 amino acids. Germline V lookup: CDR1 SGHTA, CDR2 FQGNSA. Here the CDR3 DNA reads TGTGCCAGCAGCACGACGACAGGGAGCCCCTACAATGAGCAGTTCTTC. It translates to CASSTTTGSPYNEQFF.

The chain is built from TRBV29-1 and TRBJ2-1, with 9 bases matching TRBD2. V shed 2 bases and J 0 bases; nucleotides not matched to a gene: 8. Germline V gene sequence: CDR1 SQVTM, CDR2 ANQGSEA. The CDR3 sequence is 17 residues long. DNA of the CDR3: TGCAGCGTTGAATTCCCTAGCGGGATTCGCTCCTACAATGAGCAGTTCTTC. Amino acid sequence: CSVEFPSGIRSYNEQFF.

Details on this clonotype: A clone one base away is much larger, so this may be a read error. The chain employs TRBV28 and TRBJ2-3, with D perhaps TRBD1 (6 bases). CDR1 and CDR2 from the germline V gene are MDHEN and SYDVKM. The CDR3 spans 16 residues. The CDR3 sequence: CACSFPRSGGTDTQYF. Written as DNA, the CDR3 is TGTGCCTGCAGTTTTCCCAGATCAGGGGGCACAGATACGCAGTATTTT.

This clonotype was counted many times. CDR3 DNA: TGTGCCAGCACCCAAAGGATTGGGGGGGCCTGGAATGAGCAGTTCTTC. This sequence encodes CASTQRIGGAWNEQFF. This rearrangement joins TRBV12-3 or TRBV12-4 to TRBJ2-1, with TRBD2 as a possible D gene (7 bases). This CDR3 has 16 amino acids. V shed 7 bases and J shed 7 bases, with 23 bases lying between them.

The chain combines TRBV19 with TRBJ1-6, with a tentative D call TRBD1 (5 bases). The ends were cut back, 5 bases at V and 10 bases at J, with 15 bases in the middle. Germline V gives CDR1 LNHDA, CDR2 SQIVND (reference sequence). This CDR3 has 14 amino acids. CDR3: CASSVRGISSPLHF. The CDR3 DNA reads TGTGCCAGTAGTGTCCGGGGGATTTCGTCACCCCTCCACTTT.

The J gene is TRBJ2-5, the V gene TRBV20-1, with D unresolved. This CDR3 is 13 amino acids long. Germline V gene data show CDR1 as DFQATT and CDR2 as SNEGSKA (reference sequence). Trimming cost V 0 bases and J 5 bases, with 10 bases left between them. CDR3 amino acids: CSARDSRWETQYF. CDR3 coding DNA: TGCAGTGCTAGAGATTCAAGGTGGGAGACCCAGTACTTC.

Many counts were recorded for this clonotype. The chain links TRBV5-1 to TRBJ2-2; 9 bases match TRBD1. From germline, CDR1 is SGHRS and CDR2 YFSETQ. The CDR3 contains 13 residues. Trimming removed 4 bases from V and 8 bases from J; junction bases left unmatched: 3. The CDR3 loop reads CASSGQGTGELFF. The CDR3 DNA follows: TGCGCCAGCAGCGGACAGGGGACTGGGGAGCTGTTTTTT.

V gene TRBV27 combines with J gene TRBJ1-2; possibly TRBD1 for D (6 bases). Trimming removed 4 bases at V and 4 bases at J, with 16 bases between. The CDR3 is 15 residues long. Germline CDR1 and CDR2: MNHEY and SMNVEV (reference sequence). The CDR3 sequence is CASSSKGDLGYGYTF. CDR3 bases: TGTGCCAGCAGTTCTAAGGGGGATCTAGGCTATGGCTACACCTTC.

The chain carries TRBV20-1 and TRBJ2-1; 9 bases fit TRBD1. Germline loops: CDR1 DFQATT, CDR2 SNEGSKA (reference sequence). V lost 6 bases and J lost 1; bases outside the gene matches: 4. This CDR3 contains 14 residues. In DNA, the CDR3 is TGCAGTGCCGAGGGACAGGGTTCCTACAATGAGCAGTTCTTC. Amino acid sequence: CSAEGQGSYNEQFF.

The chain uses TRBV10-3 and TRBJ2-1; D unclear. V was shortened by 10 bases and J by 6 bases, with 19 bases between the two germline ends. This CDR3 is built from 14 residues. Germline V gene data show CDR1 as ENHRY and CDR2 as SYGVKD. As DNA, the CDR3 is TGTGCCAGCATGGCCCACGGGCAAATCAATGAGCAGTTCTTC. It translates to CASMAHGQINEQFF.

The table lists this clonotype with a few counts. The rearrangement joins TRBV12-3 or TRBV12-4 to TRBJ2-5, with D maybe TRBD1 (6 bases). With 6 bases removed from V and 5 bases from J, the gap between germline ends came to 16 bases. This CDR3 contains 14 residues. Here the CDR3 reads CASRNRVEEETQYF. CDR3 DNA sequence: TGTGCCAGCAGAAACAGGGTAGAGGAGGAGACCCAGTACTTC.

This clonotype was counted at least ten times. The V gene is TRBV3-1, the J gene TRBJ2-1; 8 bases map to TRBD2. CDR3 length: 15 amino acids. The germline V gene has CDR1 LGHDT and CDR2 YNNKEL (reference sequence). V lost 1 base and J lost 8; bases outside the gene matches: 7. The CDR3 DNA sequence: TGTGCCAGCAGCCAAGGGGGGGGACTAGTGGATGAGCAGTTCTTC. It is translated as CASSQGGGLVDEQFF.

This clonotype was seen more than once but under ten times. V and J are TRBV5-1 and TRBJ1-2; TRBD1 agrees at 7 bases. From germline, CDR1 is SGHRS and CDR2 YFSETQ. V was pared by 8 bases and J by 0 bases, with 7 bases of the junction left unmatched. This CDR3 is built from 14 residues. CDR3 bases: TGCGCCAGTAAGGACAGGACCTCTAACTATGGCTACACCTTC. The encoded protein is CASKDRTSNYGYTF.

V and J are TRBV3-1 and TRBJ2-5; 9 bases line up with TRBD1. Trimming at V came to 4 bases and at J to 4 bases, leaving 13 bases not matched to a gene. The CDR3 runs to 17 residues. CDR1 and CDR2 from the germline V gene are LGHDT and YNNKEL (reference sequence). The CDR3 sequence is CASSPLGGDRVRETQYF. As DNA, the CDR3 is TGTGCCAGCAGCCCCCTGGGTGGGGACAGGGTGAGAGAGACCCAGTACTTC.

This clonotype has at least ten counts. The V and J genes are TRBV5-1 and TRBJ1-1, with unresolved D. Germline values: CDR1 SGHRS, CDR2 YFSETQ. This CDR3 spans 13 amino acids. V lost 1 base and J 7 bases, leaving 11 bases between the germline ends. The CDR3 is CASSLSTAYEAFF. CDR3 DNA: TGCGCCAGCAGCTTGTCTACAGCCTATGAAGCTTTCTTT.

This clonotype was recorded a few times. The chain combines TRBV29-1 with TRBJ2-7; 10 bases fit TRBD2. The CDR3 totals 15 residues. V gave up 7 bases and J gave up 5 bases; unmatched junction bases: 14. Germline V gene lookup returns CDR1 SQVTM and CDR2 ANQGSEA. The CDR3 sequence: CSGSHSGLASNEQYF. The CDR3 nucleotides read TGCAGCGGATCCCACTCGGGACTAGCGAGTAACGAGCAGTACTTC.

This clonotype was observed a handful of times. V usage is TRBV27 and J usage is TRBJ2-7, with D hard to call. In germline, CDR1 is MNHEY, CDR2 SMNVEV (reference sequence). The V end lost 3 bases, the J end lost 10 bases, and 13 bases lay between the germline ends. The CDR3 contains 12 residues. CDR3 region: CASSFMNGFQYF. CDR3 DNA: TGTGCCAGCAGTTTCATGAACGGGTTCCAGTACTTC.

As to this clonotype: Since a much larger clone is just one base distant, this may be a read error. The J gene is TRBJ2-2, the V gene TRBV4-1; D gene uncertain. This CDR3 comprises 14 residues. Germline V gene sequence: CDR1 MGHRA, CDR2 YSYEKL. The CDR3, as DNA: TGCACCAGCAGCCAAGATTCCCGAGACGGGGAGCTGTTTTTT. Its protein is CTSSQDSRDGELFF.

This clonotype occurred many times. The genes are TRBV12-3 or TRBV12-4 and TRBJ1-2, with D hard to call. This CDR3 has 11 amino acids. The germline V and J ends were trimmed by 6 bases and 8 bases, with 10 bases remaining between them. This CDR3 reads CASSGNEGYTF. CDR3 bases: TGTGCCAGCAGCGGGAACGAAGGCTACACCTTC.